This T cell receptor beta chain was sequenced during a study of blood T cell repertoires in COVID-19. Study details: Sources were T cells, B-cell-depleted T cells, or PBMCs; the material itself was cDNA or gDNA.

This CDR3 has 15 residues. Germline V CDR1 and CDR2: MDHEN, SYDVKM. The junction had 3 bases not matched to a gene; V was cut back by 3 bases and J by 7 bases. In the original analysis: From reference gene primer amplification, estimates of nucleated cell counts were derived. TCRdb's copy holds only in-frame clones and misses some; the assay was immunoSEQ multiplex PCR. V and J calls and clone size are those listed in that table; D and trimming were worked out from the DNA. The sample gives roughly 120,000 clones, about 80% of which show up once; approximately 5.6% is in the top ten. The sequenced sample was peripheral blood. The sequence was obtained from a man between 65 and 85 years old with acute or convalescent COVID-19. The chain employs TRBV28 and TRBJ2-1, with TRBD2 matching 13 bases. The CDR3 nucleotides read TGTGCCAGCAGTTTTACTAGCGGGAGGGGGAATGAGCAGTTCTTC. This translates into CASSFTSGRGNEQFF.